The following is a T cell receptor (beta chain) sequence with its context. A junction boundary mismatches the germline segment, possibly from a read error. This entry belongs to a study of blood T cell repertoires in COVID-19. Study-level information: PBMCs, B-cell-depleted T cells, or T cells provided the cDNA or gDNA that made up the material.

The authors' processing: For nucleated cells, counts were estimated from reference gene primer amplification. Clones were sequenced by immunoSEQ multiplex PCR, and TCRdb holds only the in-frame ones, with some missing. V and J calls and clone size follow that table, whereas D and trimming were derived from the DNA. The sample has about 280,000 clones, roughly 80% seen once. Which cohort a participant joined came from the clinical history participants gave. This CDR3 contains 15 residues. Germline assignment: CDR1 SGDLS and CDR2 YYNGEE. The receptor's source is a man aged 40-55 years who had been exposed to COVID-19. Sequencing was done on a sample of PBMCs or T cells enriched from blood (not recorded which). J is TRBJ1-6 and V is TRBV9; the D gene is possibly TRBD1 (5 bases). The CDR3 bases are TGTGCCAGCAGCGGGACAATTTCCTCTAATTCACCCCTCCACTTT. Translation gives CASSGTISSNSPLHF.